These T cell receptor beta chains were read from a single sample in a study of T cells in Graves' hyperthyroidism and ophthalmopathy. TCRdb itself ran the multiplex PCR reads through MiXCR, one entry per CDR3 protein. The table lists around 350,000 distinct CDR3 sequences, roughly 14% of them singletons. The sample taken for sequencing was blood. These TCRs come from a young woman with Graves' ophthalmopathy. CDR3s include the opening cysteine and the closing phenylalanine or tryptophan. The D gene is left open where the match is weak. Clone size is stated in some rows and not others, as once, few, many or a class when expanded.

D	V	size	J	CDR3	DNA
NA	TRBV7-2	many	TRBJ2-7	CASSLNGGSEQYF	TGTGCCAGCAGCTTAAACGGGGGTAGCGAGCAGTACTTC
NA	TRBV29-1	many	TRBJ2-3	CSEGSTDTQYF	TGCAGCGAGGGAAGCACAGATACGCAGTATTTT
TRBD1	TRBV2	many	TRBJ1-5	CASSSTPGTGYSNQPQHF	TGTGCCAGCAGTTCTACTCCCGGGACAGGGTATAGCAATCAGCCCCAGCATTTT
NA	TRBV24-1	many	TRBJ1-2	CATSGRDNYGYTF	TGTGCCACCAGTGGACGGGATAACTATGGCTACACCTTC
NA	TRBV13	few	TRBJ1-2	CASSLPTDQYGYTF	TGTGCCAGCAGCTTACCCACAGACCAGTATGGCTACACCTTC
NA	TRBV7-3	NA	TRBJ2-1	CASSSLRGGRNEQFF	TGTGCCAGCAGCTCCCTCAGAGGGGGAAGGAATGAGCAGTTCTTC
NA	TRBV12-3/TRBV12-4	many	TRBJ1-5	CASSIQGSNQPQHF	TGTGCCAGCAGTATACAGGGTAGCAATCAGCCCCAGCATTTT
NA	TRBV30	many	TRBJ2-1	CAWSVGPSYNEQFF	TGTGCCTGGAGTGTGGGACCTTCCTACAATGAGCAGTTCTTC
TRBD1	TRBV5-1	many	TRBJ2-3	CASSLKRLQGSTDTQYF	TGCGCCAGCAGCTTGAAGCGTTTACAGGGGAGCACAGATACGCAGTATTTT
NA	TRBV4-1	NA	TRBJ2-7	CASSQERSGTAPYEQYF	TGCGCCAGCAGCCAAGAACGGAGTGGGACGGCCCCCTACGAGCAGTACTTC
NA	TRBV2	once	TRBJ1-2	CASSVRMREGYTF	TGTGCCAGCAGTGTACGGATGAGGGAGGGCTACACCTTC
NA	TRBV28	few	TRBJ1-5	CASSLIQINQPQHF	TGTGCCAGCAGTTTAATACAGATCAATCAGCCCCAGCATTTT
NA	TRBV3-1	many	TRBJ1-1	CASSLHAGTEAFF	TGTGCCAGCAGCCTCCATGCGGGGACTGAAGCTTTCTTT
TRBD1	TRBV16	few	TRBJ1-2	CASSPHFKNRDRGRIAYGYTF	TGTGCCAGCAGCCCGCACTTTAAGAACCGGGACAGGGGGCGTATAGCGTATGGCTACACCTTC
NA	TRBV15	few	TRBJ2-1	CATKPRQGACNEQFF	TGTGCCACCAAGCCTCGGCAGGGAGCCTGCAACGAGCAGTTCTTC
NA	TRBV3-1	NA	TRBJ1-6	CASSQGGAYNSPLHF	TGTGCCAGCAGCCAAGGGGGGGCCTATAATTCACCCCTCCACTTT
NA	TRBV6-1	NA	TRBJ2-3	CASGAYAQYF	TGTGCCAGCGGGGCCTACGCACAGTATTTT
NA	TRBV11-1	many	TRBJ2-7	CASSLFRGVSYEQYF	TGTGCCAGCAGCTTATTCCGTGGGGTGTCCTACGAGCAGTACTTC
NA	TRBV9	NA	TRBJ2-2	CASSVEGESPVGELFF	TGTGCCAGCAGCGTAGAAGGGGAGAGTCCGGTCGGGGAGCTGTTTTTT
NA	TRBV24-1	many	TRBJ2-5	CATSALRGGGQETQYF	TGTGCCACCAGTGCCCTCCGAGGGGGTGGTCAAGAGACCCAGTACTTC
NA	TRBV7-9	many	TRBJ2-3	CASSLGRMTDTQYF	TGTGCCAGCAGCTTAGGACGGATGACAGATACGCAGTATTTT
NA	TRBV6-1	many	TRBJ1-2	CASSEANGVYGYTF	TGTGCCAGCAGTGAAGCAAACGGGGTCTATGGCTACACCTTC
NA	TRBV20-1	many	TRBJ2-5	CSASNDGSALETQYF	TGCAGTGCTAGCAACGACGGGAGTGCCCTGGAGACCCAGTACTTC
NA	TRBV4-1	NA	TRBJ1-2	CASSQVGYGYTF	TGCGCCAGCAGCCAAGTGGGGTATGGCTACACCTTC
TRBD1	TRBV28	NA	TRBJ1-2	CASKRTGGLWTF	TGTGCCAGCAAAAGGACAGGGGGTTTATGGACCTTC
TRBD2	TRBV9	NA	TRBJ2-2	CASSVAGGFGGTGELFF	TGTGCCAGCAGCGTAGCGGGGGGGTTCGGGGGCACCGGGGAGCTGTTTTTT
NA	TRBV11-2	NA	TRBJ2-1	CASKEDTYNEQFF	TGTGCCAGCAAAGAGGACACATACAATGAGCAGTTCTTC
NA	TRBV7-2	many	TRBJ2-3	CASSLRSKVDTQYF	TGTGCCAGCAGCTTACGTTCAAAGGTAGATACGCAGTATTTT
NA	TRBV4-1	NA	TRBJ1-3	CASSQGYSNTIYF	TGCGCCAGCAGCCAGGGATACTCAAACACCATATATTTT
NA	TRBV24-1	many	TRBJ2-3	CATSDLRGEVTDTQYF	TGTGCCACCAGTGATTTGCGCGGAGAAGTCACAGATACGCAGTATTTT
NA	TRBV3-1	many	TRBJ1-2	CASSQDLGYGYTF	TGTGCCAGCAGCCAAGATCTAGGCTATGGCTACACCTTC
NA	TRBV3-1	NA	TRBJ2-1	CASSQDISTSLNEQFF	TGTGCCAGCAGCCAAGATATTTCGACTTCCCTCAATGAGCAGTTCTTC
TRBD2	TRBV7-3	many	TRBJ2-1	CASSKLAGGYNEQFF	TGTGCCAGCAGCAAACTAGCGGGGGGTTACAATGAGCAGTTCTTC
NA	TRBV12-3/TRBV12-4	few	TRBJ1-3	CASRPAGAGNTIYF	TGTGCCAGCCGCCCGGCGGGTGCCGGAAACACCATATATTTT
TRBD1	TRBV14	few	TRBJ2-7	CASSHLENRGVSYEQYF	TGTGCCAGCAGCCACCTCGAAAACAGGGGGGTATCCTACGAGCAGTACTTC
TRBD1	TRBV20-1	many	TRBJ2-1	CSARDTWGAGQGSYNEQFF	TGCAGTGCTAGAGATACATGGGGCGCAGGACAGGGATCCTACAATGAGCAGTTCTTC
TRBD2	TRBV15	few	TRBJ2-7	CATSRASGGDYEQYF	TGTGCCACCAGCAGAGCTAGCGGCGGGGACTACGAGCAGTACTTC
NA	TRBV24-1	NA	TRBJ2-5	CATSDRKGPPETQYF	TGTGCCACCAGTGATAGGAAGGGGCCCCCAGAGACCCAGTACTTC
TRBD2	TRBV7-9	many	TRBJ2-5	CASSLVGTSRWETQYF	TGTGCCAGCAGCTTAGTTGGGACTAGCCGATGGGAGACCCAGTACTTC
TRBD1	TRBV27	many	TRBJ1-3	CASSRGPGNTIYF	TGTGCCAGCAGCAGGGGGCCCGGAAACACCATATATTTT
NA	TRBV11-2	many	TRBJ1-5	CASSLDPLKPQHF	TGTGCCAGCAGCTTAGATCCCCTGAAGCCCCAGCATTTT
NA	TRBV19	few	TRBJ2-3	CASSAETGLGTDTQYF	TGTGCCAGTAGTGCCGAGACAGGCTTGGGCACAGATACGCAGTATTTT
NA	TRBV27	many	TRBJ2-1	CASSSVGVYNEQFF	TGTGCCAGCAGTTCGGTAGGGGTCTACAATGAGCAGTTCTTC
NA	TRBV2	many	TRBJ1-2	CASSEEWQGAGYTF	TGTGCCAGCAGTGAAGAATGGCAGGGTGCTGGCTACACCTTC
NA	TRBV7-6	NA	TRBJ1-2	CASSLVSGHHTF	TGTGCCAGCAGCTTAGTTTCCGGACACCACACCTTC
TRBD1	TRBV30	few	TRBJ1-1	CAWSVQGLPIRGLF	TGTGCCTGGAGCGTACAGGGGCTTCCGATACGGGGGCTCTTT
TRBD1	TRBV12-3/TRBV12-4	many	TRBJ1-2	CASSLGQVNGYTF	TGTGCCAGCAGTTTGGGACAGGTAAATGGCTACACCTTC
NA	TRBV20-1	NA	TRBJ2-4	CSARRDLAKNIQYF	TGCAGTGCTAGACGGGACCTAGCCAAAAACATTCAGTACTTC
NA	TRBV7-2	many	TRBJ2-7	CASSLASRMREQYF	TGTGCCAGCAGCTTAGCAAGCAGGATGCGCGAGCAGTACTTC
NA	TRBV7-9	many	TRBJ1-1	CASSLVGASDTEAFF	TGTGCCAGCAGCTTAGTGGGGGCCAGTGACACTGAAGCTTTCTTT
TRBD1	TRBV6-1	few	TRBJ2-7	CASRRTGPVNEQYF	TGTGCCAGCAGAAGGACAGGTCCGGTGAACGAGCAGTACTTC
TRBD2	TRBV3-1	NA	TRBJ2-1	CASSQELAGGNEQFF	TGTGCCAGCAGCCAAGAACTAGCGGGAGGCAATGAGCAGTTCTTC
NA	TRBV28	NA	TRBJ1-4	CATITGGLGEKLFF	TGTGCCACCATAACGGGCGGGTTAGGCGAAAAACTGTTTTTT
NA	TRBV29-1	few	TRBJ1-1	CSGERANTEAFF	TGCAGCGGGGAAAGGGCGAACACTGAAGCTTTCTTT
NA	TRBV11-2	NA	TRBJ2-3	CASSPWDSIDTQYF	TGTGCCAGCAGCCCCTGGGACTCCATAGATACGCAGTATTTT